A single T cell receptor (beta chain) is shown here with its context. Some clones are missing from TCRdb's copy, which holds only in-frame ones; the method was immunoSEQ multiplex PCR. The sample has around 31,000 clones; the top ten hold 3.5% to 5.5%. The record originates from a study of T cells in women clearing cervical HPV infection. Material: blood buffy coat. The sequence derives from a woman between 18 and 69 years old with a cervical HPV16 infection that either progressed to CIN3+ or cleared (not recorded which).

The chain's CDR3 is CASSEEAGSSYDYTF. The sequenced CDR3 bases are TGTGCCAGCAGTGAAGAGGCAGGGAGCTCCTACGAC. J is TRBJ1-2 and V is TRBV2; D perhaps matches TRBD1 (5 bases). The CDR3 goes on 3 residues after the read ends, and that part is filled in from the germline J gene. CDR3 length equals 15 residues. Germline CDR1 and CDR2: SNHLY and FYNNEI.